This T cell receptor (beta chain) was sequenced in a study of T cell repertoires in cytomegalovirus infection. Study in general: Used in the study were CMV epitopes, some recently identified and HLA-C-restricted, others well-studied and HLA-B-restricted. The public TCR beta signatures pointed to both CMV infection and matching HLA type. Study-wide findings and caveats: Predominance within the ex vivo response was attributable to HLA-C-restricted CMV-specific TCR beta clonotypes.

TCRdb called the reads again in MiXCR, with one record for every CDR3 protein. The sample lists some 800,000 distinct CDR3 sequences, around 29% occurring once. With 2 bases removed from V and 11 bases from J, the gap between germline ends came to 15 bases. The germline gives CDR1 MNHEY, CDR2 SMNVEV (reference sequence). The CDR3 has 13 amino acids. This clonotype has a handful of counts. Its antigen is as yet unknown. The starting material was cultured CD8+ T cells from PBMCs, obtained from culture after CMV antigen stimulation. The chain joins TRBV27 to TRBJ1-1; D unclear. The TCR was taken from a human donor in good health (CMV status not recorded). Some clones in this sample may be carry-over from other donors' samples. CDR3 protein: CASSLGRLGEAFF. DNA for the CDR3: TGTGCCAGCAGTTTAGGGCGCCTTGGGGAGGCTTTCTTT.